This TCR beta chain was captured by sequencing in a study of response to subunit inactivated influenza vaccine. This clonotype was observed many times. Each CDR3 protein gets one entry after TCRdb re-called the RT-PCR reads with MiXCR. The sample records some 200,000 distinct CDR3 sequences, approximately 12% being singletons. Germline V gene data show CDR1 as SGHRS and CDR2 as YFSETQ. The V and J ends lost 0 bases and 2 bases respectively, with 11 bases between them. The CDR3 extends over 15 amino acids. These data also featured in a second study, about T cells expressing NK-cell markers. This second study notes: Libraries used 5'RACE template switching adding universal primer site and UMIs. According to the study, TCR beta repertoires originated from sorted CD3+CD56+NKG2C+, CD3+CD56+NKG2C- and CD3+CD56-NKG2C+ T cells. About six donors carried dominant NKG2C+ clonotypes that made up roughly 1.0-8% of their CD8+ T cells. These clonotypes also led the CD3+CD56-NKG2C+ fraction in four donors.

The chain carries TRBV5-1 and TRBJ1-2; D unclear. The sample was CD8+ T cells sorted from PBMCs, taken 12 days after vaccination. The receptor's source is a man between 45 and 60 years old who received an inactivated influenza vaccine. The CDR3 region is CASSLAWNGNYGYTF. DNA for the CDR3: TGCGCCAGCAGCTTGGCATGGAACGGAAACTATGGCTACACCTTC.